Described below is a single T cell receptor (beta chain) sequence and its context. As for time point: pre-treatment sample, taken before nivolumab and TIL therapy. The sample originates from a study of TIL therapy for anti-PD-1-resistant metastatic lung cancer. Study information: Patients had a median age of approximately 56 years (range about 38-85).

The immunoSEQ assay was v3. Only in-frame clones appear in the TCRdb table, and some are missing; sequencing was by immunoSEQ multiplex PCR. The data hold some 60,000 clones, with about 69% observed a single time. J was trimmed by 0 bases and V by 0 bases; bases with no gene match: 4. The CDR3 runs to 16 residues. CDR1 is SGHTA and CDR2 is FQGNSA in the germline V gene. V usage is TRBV7-2 and J usage is TRBJ1-2; 7 bases agree with TRBD1. The source was blood, collected at baseline. This TCR was recovered from a person between 25 and 80 years old with non-small cell lung cancer. CDR3 in amino acids: CASSLAVGTANYGYTF. CDR3 bases: TGTGCCAGCAGCTTAGCCGTCGGGACAGCTAACTATGGCTACACCTTC.